Presented here are 14 T cell receptor beta chains from one specimen sequenced in a study of T cells after yellow fever vaccination. TCRdb processed the 5' RACE reads anew with MiXCR; each CDR3 protein has one entry. The data show some 320,000 distinct CDR3 sequences, around 10% seen once. The sequencing used CD4+ T cells sorted from PBMCs, collected 45 days after the yellow fever booster vaccination. Receptors originate from a young man who received the YFV17D yellow fever vaccine.

The table lists this clonotype with a few counts. This sequence joins TRBV28 and TRBJ2-7, with 7 positions matching TRBD1. This CDR3 spans 15 amino acids. The ends lost 5 bases at V and 2 bases at J; junction bases unmatched: 9. Germline values: CDR1 MDHEN, CDR2 SYDVKM. CDR3: CASSIFIQGTYEQYF. DNA of the CDR3: TGTGCCAGCAGTATCTTCATACAGGGGACCTACGAGCAGTACTTC.

The J gene is TRBJ1-1, the V gene TRBV6-6, with D hard to call. V was cut by 2 bases and J by 3 bases, with 7 bases left in between. The CDR3 runs to 13 residues. Germline values: CDR1 MNHNY, CDR2 SVGAGI (reference sequence). The CDR3 coding sequence is TGTGCCAGCAGTTACCGGCGTTACACTGAAGCTTTCTTT. Its protein is CASSYRRYTEAFF.

The chain has TRBV2 and TRBJ2-5; a possible D gene is TRBD2 (6 bases). Germline V CDR1 and CDR2: SNHLY, FYNNEI. The CDR3 extends over 14 amino acids. V was cut by 11 bases and J by 5 bases, with 21 bases left in between. For the CDR3, the DNA is TGTGCCCCGACTAGAACCACAACAGTGGAGACCCAGTACTTC. Encoded protein: CAPTRTTTVETQYF.

This clonotype was seen a handful of times. The chain links TRBV5-1 to TRBJ2-5; a weak D match, TRBD2 (6 bases). Germline-derived CDR1 and CDR2 are SGHRS and YFSETQ. V dropped 4 bases and J dropped 3 bases, with 13 bases sitting between them. The CDR3 is 14 residues long. This CDR3 is CASSPVRGKETQYF. In DNA, the CDR3 is TGCGCCAGCAGCCCAGTTCGCGGGAAAGAGACCCAGTACTTC.

The DNA for the CDR3 is TGTGCCAGCAGCCGAACTAGCGGGGGGGCCAGGGTTACGCAGTATTTT. It is translated as CASSRTSGGARVTQYF. The J gene is TRBJ2-3, the V gene TRBV4-2; TRBD2 matches 13 bases. With V trimmed by 4 bases and J by 8 bases, 9 bases remained unmatched. Per the germline V gene, CDR1 is LGHNA and CDR2 is YNFKEQ. This CDR3 is built from 16 residues.

This clonotype was counted once. The V and J genes are TRBV6-6 and TRBJ2-3; 9 bases are shared with TRBD2. There are 18 residues in the CDR3. The germline V gene has CDR1 MNHNY and CDR2 SVGAGI (reference sequence). V was clipped by 5 bases and J by 2 bases; unmatched bases: 14. The CDR3 protein is CASSKGTSRFEYTDTQYF. In nucleotides, the CDR3 is TGTGCCAGCAGTAAAGGGACTAGCCGATTCGAGTACACAGATACGCAGTATTTT.

This clonotype was seen many times. The chain carries TRBV12-3 or TRBV12-4 and TRBJ2-2; 16 positions match TRBD2. The CDR3 contains 18 residues. Trimming cost V 3 bases and J 4 bases; bases outside gene matches: 5. CDR3 loop: CASSFPGTSGGGTGELFF. The DNA for the CDR3 is TGTGCCAGCAGTTTTCCTGGGACTAGCGGGGGGGGCACCGGGGAGCTGTTTTTT.

This clonotype occurred once. The chain has TRBV6-2 or TRBV6-3 and TRBJ2-7; D is uncertain. Germline V gives CDR1 MNHEY, CDR2 SVGEGT. V dropped 2 bases and J dropped 6 bases, with 11 bases sitting between them. This CDR3 contains 13 residues. The CDR3: CASSYGLEIEQYV. The CDR3 DNA sequence: TGTGCCAGCAGTTACGGGTTGGAGATCGAGCAGTACGTC.

The chain combines TRBV3-1 with TRBJ1-2, with 9 bases that match TRBD1. J was trimmed by 5 bases and V by 5 bases; bases with no gene match: 3. In germline, CDR1 is LGHDT, CDR2 YNNKEL (reference sequence). The CDR3 length is 13 residues. CDR3 bases: TGTGCCAGCAGCTGGGGACAGGGATATGGCTACACCTTC. This sequence encodes CASSWGQGYGYTF.

This clonotype was detected a few times. The CDR3 reads CASSLGSPYNSPLHF. The DNA of the CDR3 is TGTGCCAGCAGTTTGGGCTCGCCCTATAATTCACCCCTCCACTTT. The genes are TRBV27 and TRBJ1-6; D gene uncertain. CDR1 MNHEY and CDR2 SMNVEV come from the germline V gene (reference sequence). Trimming pared 3 bases from V and 2 bases from J, leaving 8 bases between. This CDR3 spans 15 amino acids.

This clonotype was seen at least ten times. The genes are TRBV12-3 or TRBV12-4 and TRBJ2-7; 9 bases fit TRBD1. The CDR3 contains 16 residues. V gave up 5 bases and J gave up 0 bases; unmatched junction bases: 8. CDR3 DNA: TGTGCCAGCAGTCCGAGCGGGGACAGGGACTCCTACGAGCAGTACTTC. This sequence encodes CASSPSGDRDSYEQYF.

V is TRBV7-9 and J is TRBJ1-1; 9 bases map to TRBD1. V trimming: 5 bases; J trimming: 4 bases; junction bases outside the gene matches: 14. The CDR3 is made up of 17 amino acids. CDR1 and CDR2 (germline): SEHNR, FQNEAQ (reference sequence). The CDR3 is CASSPRPGQGVATEAFF. In nucleotides, the CDR3 is TGTGCCAGCAGCCCTCGCCCGGGACAGGGCGTAGCCACTGAAGCTTTCTTT.

In DNA form, the CDR3 reads TGTGCCAGCAGCTTACCTCCATCCGTATCTAATGAAAAACTGTTTTTT. This codes for CASSLPPSVSNEKLFF. The gene calls are TRBV7-6 and TRBJ1-4; D is unresolved. V was pared by 2 bases and J by 3 bases, with 13 bases between. The germline V gene encodes CDR1 SGHVS and CDR2 FNYEAQ. The CDR3 has 16 residues.

The V gene is TRBV20-1, the J gene TRBJ1-2; TRBD1 might be the D (6 bases). Germline CDR1 reads DFQATT; CDR2 reads SNEGSKA (reference sequence). This CDR3 is built from 14 residues. Trimming cost V 6 bases and J 2 bases, with 16 bases left between them. The CDR3 loop reads CSATRDILNYGYTF. Written as DNA, the CDR3 is TGCAGTGCAACCCGGGACATTTTAAACTATGGCTACACCTTC.